The entry below describes one TCR beta chain. The antigen is undetermined. Next came a second PCR, run for about 6 to 12 cycles, which used a sample-barcoded 5' primer along with a J-beta primer mix. TCRdb itself ran the 5' RACE reads through MiXCR, one entry per CDR3 protein. The data hold hundreds of thousands of distinct CDR3 sequences, with over 45% observed a single time. The CDR3 sequence is 16 residues long. Germline V gene lookup returns CDR1 MNHEY and CDR2 SMNVEV (reference sequence). Trimming took 6 bases from V and 4 from J; bases not matched to a gene: 13. The source of the sample is a study of blood T cells in healthy people across ages. Whole-study findings and limits: Observed TCR beta diversity per million T cells went down as age went up. This fall followed a roughly linear course with age. Donors of long life had a larger count of naive CD4+ cells and greater diversity than aged donors.

Researchers isolated at least 7 million PBMCs per sample. Specimen: blood. The chain has TRBV27 and TRBJ2-7; 9 nucleotides match TRBD1. This TCR came from a man between 60 and 75 years old in good health. The DNA for the CDR3 is TGTGCCAGCAGGGTTAGATCCGGGACAGGGAGGTACGAGCAGTACTTC. Amino acids: CASRVRSGTGRYEQYF.